The 18 T cell receptor beta chains below were found in one sample sequenced in a study of read filtering for tumor transcriptome and immune sequencing. From about 400 ng of RNA, a library with molecular barcoded alpha/delta and beta/gamma adaptors was made. A single record per CDR3 protein comes from TCRdb applying MiXCR to the reads. The table includes roughly 82,000 distinct CDR3 sequences, about 12% detected once. The sequencing sample was made of a population of CD138-negative cells sorted from bone marrow. These receptors were obtained from a donor aged 40 or over with multiple myeloma.

Many counts were recorded for this clonotype. The chain carries TRBV5-1 and TRBJ2-7; 7 bases agree with TRBD1. The CDR3 is 15 amino acids. The J segment lost 7 bases and the V segment lost 2 bases, leaving 12 bases of the junction unmatched. CDR1 is SGHRS, CDR2 YFSETQ, per germline. The CDR3 is CASSFVGQGVGEQYF. The CDR3, as DNA: TGCGCCAGCAGCTTCGTTGGCCAGGGGGTAGGAGAGCAGTACTTC.

This clonotype has a handful of counts. Possible read error: a much larger clone is one base away. The V and J genes are TRBV20-1 and TRBJ1-1; weak D call: TRBD1 (6 bases). The germline V gene encodes CDR1 DFQATT and CDR2 SNEGSKA (reference sequence). The CDR3 spans 13 residues. The CDR3 loop reads CGAPTGWGTEAFF. The CDR3 bases are TGCGGTGCTCCGACAGGTTGGGGCACTGAAGCTTTCTTT.

This clonotype occurred once. One base away lies a much larger clone, so this may be a sequencing read error. The chain uses TRBV5-5 and TRBJ2-1, with a tentative D call TRBD2 (6 bases). CDR3 length: 15 amino acids. Per germline, CDR1 SGHKS and CDR2 YYEKEE (reference sequence). CDR3 residues: CASSLGLGEYNEQSF. CDR3 in DNA: TGTGCCAGCAGCTTGGGACTAGGGGAGTACAATGAGCAGTCCTTC.

About this clonotype: A junction boundary mismatches the germline segment, possibly from a read error. The rearrangement links TRBV2 to TRBJ2-7; D remains unclear. The germline V gene has CDR1 SNHLY and CDR2 FYNNEI. CDR3 length: 13 residues. CDR3 in amino acids: CASSVEGNNERYF. CDR3 in DNA: TGTGCCAGCAGTGTGGAAGGGAACAACGAGCGGTACTTC.

The rearrangement joins TRBV10-3 to TRBJ2-7; 9 nucleotides match TRBD2. The CDR3 extends over 14 amino acids. CDR1 ENHRY and CDR2 SYGVKD come from the germline V gene. With 8 bases clipped from V and 4 bases from J, the junction kept 9 bases outside the gene matches. The CDR3 DNA reads as TGTGCCATCCGTAGCAGCGGGAGGAAGTACGAGCAGTACTTC. Protein product: CAIRSSGRKYEQYF.

This clonotype was found many times. V gene TRBV5-1 combines with J gene TRBJ2-5; D gene unclear. Germline assignment: CDR1 SGHRS and CDR2 YFSETQ. Trimming stripped 1 base from V and 2 bases from J, with 6 bases between. There are 13 residues in the CDR3. The CDR3 sequence: CASSLYRQETQYF. CDR3 in DNA: TGCGCCAGCAGCTTGTACAGACAAGAGACCCAGTACTTC.

Notes on this clonotype: A read error may explain this, as a much larger clone is one base away. The V and J genes are TRBV28 and TRBJ2-7, with D possibly being TRBD1 (6 bases). CDR3 length: 13 residues. The germline V gene has CDR1 MDHEN and CDR2 SYDVKM. The CDR3, as DNA: TGTGTCAGCAGTTCCCGGGACACCTACGAGCAGTACTTC. It translates to CVSSSRDTYEQYF.

Turning to this clonotype: A read error may explain this, as a much larger clone is one base away. Here the CDR3 DNA reads TGCGCCGGCAGCTTGGATGGAGGGGAGACCCAGTACTTC. It specifies CAGSLDGGETQYF. The J gene is TRBJ2-5, the V gene TRBV5-1; D might be TRBD2 (6 bases). Germline-derived CDR1 and CDR2 are SGHRS and YFSETQ. The CDR3 spans 13 residues. Combining the CDR3 with reference TRBV5-1 and TRBJ2-5 gives the whole variable domain KAGVTQTPRYLIKTRGQQVTLSCSPISGHRSVSWYQQTPGQGLQFLFEYFSETQRNKGNFPGRFSGRQFSNSRSEMNVSTLELGDSALYLCAGSLDGGETQYFGPGTRLLVL.

This clonotype was recorded at least ten times. J is TRBJ1-4 and V is TRBV6-2 or TRBV6-3, with TRBD1 as a possible D gene (5 bases). The CDR3 is made up of 14 amino acids. V gave up 0 bases and J gave up 9 bases, with 11 bases separating them. CDR1 and CDR2 (germline): MNHEY, SVGEGT. The CDR3 region has the DNA TGTGCCAGCAGTTACTCGAGGATGGGACAAAAACTGTTTTTT. The encoded protein is CASSYSRMGQKLFF.

This clonotype was counted many times. V and J are TRBV18 and TRBJ2-6, with a possible D match to TRBD1 (6 bases). Trimming removed 5 bases at V and 2 bases at J, with 10 bases between. Germline V CDR1 and CDR2: KGHSH, LQKENI. The CDR3 totals 15 residues. In DNA form, the CDR3 reads TGTGCCAGCTCAACAACAGGGCCTGGGGCCAACGTCCTGACTTTC. Protein product: CASSTTGPGANVLTF.

CDR3 coding DNA: TGCAGTGCTAGAGACAAAAGGACTAGCGCGGGCGAGCAGTACGTC. Translated: CSARDKRTSAGEQYV. The chain has TRBV20-1 and TRBJ2-7; 9 nucleotides align to TRBD2. Germline V gives CDR1 DFQATT, CDR2 SNEGSKA (reference sequence). The CDR3 runs 15 residues. V lost 0 bases, J lost 6 bases, and 9 bases stayed unmatched.

Turning to this clonotype: Given a much more abundant clone one base away, this may be a read error. This chain links TRBV5-1 with TRBJ2-1; perhaps TRBD2 as D (5 bases). CDR3 length equals 13 residues. Germline assignment: CDR1 SGHRS and CDR2 YFSETQ. V lost 3 bases and J 10 bases, leaving 14 bases between the germline ends. Here the CDR3 DNA reads TGCGCCAGCAGCTGGACGGGGTTTCGGGAGCAGTTCTTC. It specifies CASSWTGFREQFF.

This clonotype has ten or more counts. The CDR3 region is CSAKGQLNTEAFF. As DNA, the CDR3 is TGCAGTGCTAAGGGACAGCTGAACACTGAAGCTTTCTTT. V gene TRBV20-1 combines with J gene TRBJ1-1; 7 positions agree with TRBD1. The germline CDR1 and CDR2 sequences are DFQATT and SNEGSKA (reference sequence). V lost 4 bases to trimming and J lost 0 bases; unmatched junction nucleotides: 2. The CDR3 length is 13 residues.

This clonotype was found a few times. A read error is possible here, since a much larger clone lies one base away. The chain combines TRBV7-2 with TRBJ1-5; tentatively, D is TRBD1 (6 bases). Germline CDR1 and CDR2: SGHTA and FQGNSA. The CDR3 covers 14 residues. Trimming removed 4 bases from V and 6 bases from J, with 13 bases in between. Here the CDR3 reads CASSYGTTTQPQHF. The CDR3 region has the DNA TGTGCCAGCAGCTACGGGACAACGACTCAGCCCCAGCATTTT.

Note on this clonotype: As the CDR3 is not closed by the conserved phenylalanine or tryptophan, this likely results from a read error. The gene calls are TRBV29-1 and TRBJ2-1, with TRBD2 matching 7 bases. The CDR3 consists of 14 residues. The V gene end was trimmed by 3 bases and the J gene end by 8 bases; junction bases not matched to a gene: 10. Germline CDR1 SQVTM, CDR2 ANQGSEA. CDR3: CSVERRGLMDEQFS. The CDR3 DNA is TGCAGCGTTGAGAGGCGGGGGTTGATGGATGAGCAGTTCTCC.

This clonotype was recorded at least ten times. A read error may account for a junction end that differs from germline. CDR3: CVSSSNRDGYTF. DNA of the CDR3: TGTGTCAGCAGTTCCAACAGAGATGGCTACACCTTC. V gene TRBV6-5 combines with J gene TRBJ1-2; D unclear. CDR1 MNHEY and CDR2 SVGAGI come from the germline V gene. This CDR3 has 12 residues.

Many counts were recorded for this clonotype. V usage is TRBV7-8 and J usage is TRBJ1-1; D is ambiguous. Trimming took 1 base from V and 3 from J, leaving 6 bases between them. Germline CDR1 and CDR2: SGHVS and FQNEAQ. This CDR3 comprises 13 residues. The CDR3 sequence is CASSLVSDTEAFF. The CDR3 DNA sequence: TGTGCCAGCAGCTTAGTAAGCGACACTGAAGCTTTCTTT.

V usage is TRBV5-5 and J usage is TRBJ1-1; tentatively, D is TRBD1 (6 bases). V was clipped by 4 bases and J by 5 bases, with 21 bases between them. This CDR3 spans 16 amino acids. Germline CDR1 reads SGHKS; CDR2 reads YYEKEE (reference sequence). CDR3: CASSPRVVGAGTEAFF. CDR3 bases: TGTGCCAGCAGCCCGCGGGTGGTGGGGGCTGGGACTGAAGCTTTCTTT. Supplemented by reference TRBV5-5 and TRBJ1-1, the full variable domain reads DAGVTQSPTHLIKTRGQQVTLRCSPISGHKSVSWYQQVLGQGPQFIFQYYEKEERGRGNFPDRFSARQFPNYSSELNVNALLLGDSALYLCASSPRVVGAGTEAFFGQGTRLTVV.